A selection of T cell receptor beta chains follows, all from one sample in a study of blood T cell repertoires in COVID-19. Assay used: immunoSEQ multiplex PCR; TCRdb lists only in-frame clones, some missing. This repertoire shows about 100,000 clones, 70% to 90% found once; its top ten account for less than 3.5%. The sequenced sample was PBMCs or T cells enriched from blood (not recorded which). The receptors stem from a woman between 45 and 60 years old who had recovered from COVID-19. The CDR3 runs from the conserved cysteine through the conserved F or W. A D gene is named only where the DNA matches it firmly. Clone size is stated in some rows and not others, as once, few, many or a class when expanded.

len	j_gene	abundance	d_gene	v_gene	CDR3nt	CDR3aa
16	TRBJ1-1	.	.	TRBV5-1	TGCGCCAGCAGCAAACAAATAACAGGCATGAACACTGAAGCTTTCTTT	CASSKQITGMNTEAFF
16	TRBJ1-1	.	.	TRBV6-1	TGTGCCAGCAGTGAAGCCAAGAGGACAGTTAACACTGAAGCTTTCTTT	CASSEAKRTVNTEAFF
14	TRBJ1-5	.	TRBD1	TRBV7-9	TGTGCCAGCAGCGCCGGGACAGTCAATCAGCCCCAGCATTTT	CASSAGTVNQPQHF
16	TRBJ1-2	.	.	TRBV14	TGTGCCAGCAGCCAAGATCAACAGGGAGCGGACTATGGCTACACCTTC	CASSQDQQGADYGYTF
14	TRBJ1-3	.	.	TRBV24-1	TGTGCCACCAGTGGTCCAGGGTCTGGAAACACCATATATTTT	CATSGPGSGNTIYF
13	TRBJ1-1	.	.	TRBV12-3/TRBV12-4	TGTGCCAGCAGTCAACAGGCCCGGACTGAAGCTTTCTTT	CASSQQARTEAFF
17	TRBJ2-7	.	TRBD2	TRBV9	TGTGCCAGCAGCGTAGGTACAGGGACTAGCGGACTCTACGAGCAGTACTTC	CASSVGTGTSGLYEQYF
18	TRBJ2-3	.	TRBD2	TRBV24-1	TGTGCCACCAGTGAAACCTCCATGAGGCTAGCGGGAACAGATACGCAGTATTTT	CATSETSMRLAGTDTQYF
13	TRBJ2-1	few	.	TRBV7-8	TGTGCCAGCAGCTTAGATCTAGGTAATGAGCAGTTCTTC	CASSLDLGNEQFF
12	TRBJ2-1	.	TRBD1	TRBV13	TGTGCCAGCAGCTTAGGACAGGGGGTAGAGTTCTTC	CASSLGQGVEFF